This TCR beta chain was sequenced in a study of T cell repertoires in cytomegalovirus infection. Study-level information: Matching HLA type and CMV infection were both indicated by public TCR beta signatures.

TCRdb reprocessed the reads with MiXCR, giving one entry per CDR3 protein. In the table there are roughly 600,000 distinct CDR3 sequences, roughly 26% of which are singletons. Trimming stripped 5 bases from V and 0 bases from J, with 17 bases between. There are 18 residues in the CDR3. CDR1 and CDR2 (germline): MGHDK, SYGVNS. This clonotype was recorded many times. This TCR came from a human donor in good health (CMV status not recorded). Some clones in this sample may be carry-over from other donors' samples. This chain uses TRBV25-1 with TRBJ2-6; D is ambiguous. Specimen: CD8+ T cells from PBMCs. CDR3 residues: CASSPQHGEASGANVLTF. For the CDR3, the DNA is TGTGCCAGCAGTCCTCAACATGGGGAAGCCTCTGGGGCCAACGTCCTGACTTTC.